This paragraph reports one T cell receptor beta chain. The record originates from a study of T cell clones after liver transplantation. Study information: Post-transplant blood was tracked for graft-donor-reactive T cell clones identified in a pre-transplant mixed lymphocyte reaction. Standard immunosuppression, with no induction, continued until 12-24 months after transplant.

After removal of 3 bases from V and 0 bases from J, the junction contained 9 bases not matched to a gene. This CDR3 has 19 residues. Germline assignment: CDR1 SGHTA and CDR2 FQGNSA. The table came from immunoSEQ multiplex PCR; TCRdb's copy has only in-frame clones and leaves some out. Of about 70,000 clones listed, over 70% were seen once; the top ten hold about 0.79%. Sample: CD4+ T cells from blood, taken 12 months after liver transplant. The V call is TRBV7-2, the J call TRBJ1-3; 12 bases map to TRBD1. The TCR sequence derives from a human patient who received a liver transplant. T cells may partly derive from the graft donor. CDR3 in amino acids: CASSFVTGTGGFSGNTIYF. As DNA, the CDR3 is TGTGCCAGCAGCTTTGTAACCGGGACAGGGGGCTTCTCTGGAAACACCATATATTTT.